This entry lists 13 T cell receptor beta chains sequenced from one sample in a study of blood T cell repertoires in COVID-19. The method was immunoSEQ multiplex PCR; TCRdb's version includes in-frame clones alone and lacks a portion of them. The table includes about 370,000 clones, approximately 88% detected once. The material sequenced was peripheral blood. The receptors stem from a woman aged 25 to 39 with COVID-19, enrolled during active disease.

The V gene is TRBV28, the J gene TRBJ2-7, with unresolved D. This CDR3 comprises 13 residues. Trimming pared 3 bases from V and 3 bases from J, leaving 9 bases between. CDR1 MDHEN and CDR2 SYDVKM come from the germline V gene. CDR3 in DNA: TGTGCCAGCAGTTTGGGTCAGCGCTACGAGCAGTACGTC. The encoded protein is CASSLGQRYEQYV.

The gene calls are TRBV6-6 and TRBJ2-1; 9 nucleotides match TRBD2. Germline V gene sequence: CDR1 MNHNY, CDR2 SVGAGI (reference sequence). The V and J ends lost 6 bases and 2 bases, in that order; junction bases with no gene match: 5. The CDR3 spans 15 residues. CDR3 nucleotide sequence: TGTGCCAGCAGCTATAGCGGGAGCCCCTACAATGAGCAGTTCTTC. It codes for CASSYSGSPYNEQFF.

The chain uses TRBV28 and TRBJ2-2; 10 bases agree with TRBD1. Germline V gene data show CDR1 as MDHEN and CDR2 as SYDVKM. The CDR3 has 15 residues. J gave up 6 bases and V 6 bases, and 7 bases lay outside the gene matches. The CDR3 nucleotides read TGTGCCAGCAGAGACAGGGGGCGCGGGGCCGGGGAGCTGTTTTTT. This sequence encodes CASRDRGRGAGELFF.

This clone was picked up a small number of times. The chain carries TRBV19 and TRBJ2-7, with a weak D call TRBD2 (5 bases). The CDR3 contains 16 residues. The germline V gene encodes CDR1 LNHDA and CDR2 SQIVND (reference sequence). Trimming shortened V by 1 base and J by 3 bases, and 16 bases separated the two germline ends. The CDR3 here is CASSIAGGRADYEQYF. The CDR3 DNA reads as TGTGCCAGTAGTATAGCCGGCGGGCGTGCGGACTACGAGCAGTACTTC.

CDR3 region: CASSKEIAYNEQFF. The CDR3 DNA follows: TGTGCCAGCAGCAAAGAAATAGCCTACAATGAGCAGTTCTTC. The chain carries TRBV5-8 and TRBJ2-1; D is uncertain. The CDR3 has 14 amino acids. Germline loops: CDR1 SGHTS, CDR2 YDEGEE. Trimming cost V 4 bases and J 2 bases, with 10 bases left between them.

V gene TRBV9 combines with J gene TRBJ1-4, with no clear D. Trimming removed 4 bases from V and 0 bases from J, with 7 bases in between. Germline CDR1 reads SGDLS; CDR2 reads YYNGEE. This CDR3 is built from 14 residues. This CDR3 is CASSQFTTNEKLFF. DNA for the CDR3: TGTGCCAGCAGCCAATTCACAACTAATGAAAAACTGTTTTTT.

The chain combines TRBV6-1 with TRBJ2-5; 12 bases fit TRBD2. This CDR3 contains 14 residues. The junction had 3 bases not matched to a gene; V was cut back by 3 bases and J by 7 bases. The germline CDR1 and CDR2 sequences are MNHNS and SASEGT. CDR3 nucleotide sequence: TGTGCCAGCAGTGACCTGGGACTAGCGGGGACCCAGTACTTC. It codes for CASSDLGLAGTQYF.

The V gene is TRBV2, the J gene TRBJ1-1, with TRBD1 matching 7 bases. Per the germline V gene, CDR1 is SNHLY and CDR2 is FYNNEI. The CDR3 consists of 11 residues. Germline trimming cut 7 bases from V and 11 bases from J; bases unmatched to any gene: 7. CDR3 sequence: CASIPDRRAFF. DNA for the CDR3: TGTGCCAGCATTCCGGACAGGAGGGCTTTCTTT.

About this clone: One end of the junction is discordant with germline, which a read error may explain. The chain employs TRBV11-2 and TRBJ1-5; TRBD1 matches at 8 bases. Germline CDR1 is SGHAT and CDR2 is FQNNGV. CDR3 length: 13 residues. CDR3 in DNA: TGTGCCAGCAGCGCAGGGGGCAACCAGCCCCAGCATTTT. This encodes CASSAGGNQPQHF.

This rearrangement joins TRBV5-6 to TRBJ2-1; tentatively, D is TRBD2 (5 bases). The CDR3 length is 18 residues. The V gene lost 0 bases and the J gene lost 7 bases, with 23 bases spanning the gap. In germline, CDR1 is SGHDT, CDR2 YYEEEE. In nucleotides, the CDR3 is TGTGCCAGCAGCTTGGTCGGTGGGCAAATCTTTGGAGGTAATGAGCAGTTCTTC. It is translated as CASSLVGGQIFGGNEQFF.

V is TRBV3-1 (or the pseudogene TRBV3-2) and J is TRBJ2-2; maybe TRBD2 (5 bases). Per the germline V gene, CDR1 is LGHDT and CDR2 is YNNKEL (reference sequence). Trimming shortened V by 3 bases and J by 5 bases, and 16 bases separated the two germline ends. The CDR3 is made up of 16 amino acids. This CDR3 is CASSQRFAGWTGELFF. CDR3 nucleotide sequence: TGTGCCAGCAGCCAGAGGTTCGCGGGTTGGACCGGGGAGCTGTTTTTT.

The chain has TRBV18 and TRBJ2-7, with D perhaps matching TRBD2 (6 bases). Germline-derived CDR1 and CDR2 are KGHSH and LQKENI. The V and J ends lost 5 bases and 3 bases respectively, with 17 bases between them. The CDR3 sequence is 15 residues long. In nucleotides, the CDR3 is TGTGCCAGCTCAGGGGGAATTGGAGGGAGCTACGAGCAGTACTTC. Amino acid sequence: CASSGGIGGSYEQYF.

The CDR3, as DNA: TGTGCCACCGAAGAAGCGGGAGGGGCCTACAATGAGCAGTTCTTC. Translation: CATEEAGGAYNEQFF. The chain uses TRBV24-1 and TRBJ2-1, with 10 bases that match TRBD2. Per germline, CDR1 KGHDR and CDR2 SFDVKD. The length of the CDR3 is 15 residues. V shed 9 bases and J 2 bases; nucleotides not matched to a gene: 6.